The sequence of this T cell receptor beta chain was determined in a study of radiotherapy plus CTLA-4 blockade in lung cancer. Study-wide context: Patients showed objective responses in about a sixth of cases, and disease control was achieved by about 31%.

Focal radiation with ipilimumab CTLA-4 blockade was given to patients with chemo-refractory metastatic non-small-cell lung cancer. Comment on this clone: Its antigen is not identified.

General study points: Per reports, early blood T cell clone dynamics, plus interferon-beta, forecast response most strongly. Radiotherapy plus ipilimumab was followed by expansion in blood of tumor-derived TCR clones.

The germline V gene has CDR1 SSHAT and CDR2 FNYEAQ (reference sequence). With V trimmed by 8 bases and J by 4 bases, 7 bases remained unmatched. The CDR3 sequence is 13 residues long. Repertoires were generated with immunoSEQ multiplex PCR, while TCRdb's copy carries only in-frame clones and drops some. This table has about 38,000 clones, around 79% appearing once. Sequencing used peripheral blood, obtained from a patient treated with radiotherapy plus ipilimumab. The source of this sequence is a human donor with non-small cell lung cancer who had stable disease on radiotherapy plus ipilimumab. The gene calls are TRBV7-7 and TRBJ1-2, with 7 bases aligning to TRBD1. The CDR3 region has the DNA TGTGCCAGCGGGGTTGGGACAGCCTATGGCTACACCTTC. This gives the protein CASGVGTAYGYTF.